This is a list of T cell receptor beta chains from one sample in a study of graft-versus-host responses after intestinal transplantation. Clones were read by immunoSEQ multiplex PCR, and TCRdb kept only the in-frame ones, dropping some. The table records about 99,000 clones, just under 95% of them present only once. These receptors have no known antigen. The specimen comprised unstimulated CD8+ T cells sorted from spleen or lymph node cells, sampled before transplant. The receptors here all came from a human donor who was the organ donor for an intestinal transplant. Both conserved end residues are part of each CDR3. D genes are given only for firm matches. Expanded clones are given a class, and other clones once, few, many or no size at all.

j_gene: TRBJ2-7
v_gene: TRBV7-9
abundance: once
d_gene: -
CDR3nt: TGTGCCAGCAGCACACACACAGGATCCTACGAGCAGTACTTC
CDR3aa: CASSTHTGSYEQYF

j_gene: TRBJ2-1
v_gene: TRBV7-8
abundance: -
d_gene: -
CDR3nt: TGTGCCAGCAGCTTAGGAGCCCAAGTATCCTACAATGAGCAGTTCTTC
CDR3aa: CASSLGAQVSYNEQFF

j_gene: TRBJ2-5
v_gene: TRBV13
abundance: -
d_gene: TRBD1
CDR3nt: TGTGCCAGCAGCTTAGCGGGACAGCTAGTCCAAGAGACCCAGTACTTC
CDR3aa: CASSLAGQLVQETQYF

j_gene: TRBJ2-2
v_gene: TRBV10-2
abundance: -
d_gene: -
CDR3nt: TGCGCCAGCAGTCCCCTCGGGGATCGAACGGGAACCGGGGAGCTGTTTTTT
CDR3aa: CASSPLGDRTGTGELFF

j_gene: TRBJ1-2
v_gene: TRBV13
abundance: -
d_gene: TRBD1
CDR3nt: TGTGCCAGCAGCGTAAGGACAGGGGGCGCGGGATATGGCTACACCTTC
CDR3aa: CASSVRTGGAGYGYTF

j_gene: TRBJ2-3
v_gene: TRBV29-1
abundance: -
d_gene: TRBD1
CDR3nt: TGCAGCGGGACCGGGACAGATACTACAGATACGCAGTATTTT
CDR3aa: CSGTGTDTTDTQYF

j_gene: TRBJ1-6
v_gene: TRBV4-1
abundance: few
d_gene: -
CDR3nt: TGCGCCAGCAGCCAAACAGGGTGGGGTTCACCCCTCCACTTT
CDR3aa: CASSQTGWGSPLHF

j_gene: TRBJ1-6
v_gene: TRBV2
abundance: -
d_gene: TRBD1
CDR3nt: TGTGCCAGCGCCGGGACAGCGGTTAATTCACCCCTCCACTTT
CDR3aa: CASAGTAVNSPLHF

j_gene: TRBJ2-7
v_gene: TRBV30
abundance: -
d_gene: TRBD1
CDR3nt: TGTGCCTGGACCACGGGACAGGGCGTCCACGAGCAGTACTTC
CDR3aa: CAWTTGQGVHEQYF

j_gene: TRBJ1-1
v_gene: TRBV2
abundance: -
d_gene: TRBD1
CDR3nt: TGTGCCAGCCCGATACAGGGGGCTTCTAACACTGAAGCTTTCTTT
CDR3aa: CASPIQGASNTEAFF

j_gene: TRBJ2-7
v_gene: TRBV5-6
abundance: few
d_gene: TRBD2
CDR3nt: TGTGCCAGCAGCTTCGGACTAGCGGGGGTTTTCTCTCGGTACTTC
CDR3aa: CASSFGLAGVFSRYF

j_gene: TRBJ2-3
v_gene: TRBV7-9
abundance: once
d_gene: -
CDR3nt: TGTGCCAGCAGCTTAGGCGGGGCGAGCACAGATACGCAGTATTTT
CDR3aa: CASSLGGASTDTQYF

j_gene: TRBJ2-5
v_gene: TRBV28
abundance: once
d_gene: TRBD1
CDR3nt: TGTGCCAGCAGTGTAGCAGGGGGCCGAGAGACCCAGTACTTC
CDR3aa: CASSVAGGRETQYF

j_gene: TRBJ2-1
v_gene: TRBV6-5
abundance: -
d_gene: -
CDR3nt: TGTGCCAGCAGCCTCAAGAGGGGAGGAAATGAGCAGTTCTTC
CDR3aa: CASSLKRGGNEQFF

j_gene: TRBJ1-2
v_gene: TRBV29-1
abundance: -
d_gene: -
CDR3nt: TGCAGCGTTCTACAGGGTCACTATGGCTACACCTTC
CDR3aa: CSVLQGHYGYTF

j_gene: TRBJ1-6
v_gene: TRBV19
abundance: -
d_gene: TRBD1
CDR3nt: TGTGCCACAGAAGGGGGCGATTCACCCCTCCACTTT
CDR3aa: CATEGGDSPLHF

j_gene: TRBJ2-7
v_gene: TRBV10-3
abundance: -
d_gene: TRBD2
CDR3nt: TGTGCCATCAGTGAGTCAATACTGAAGGGCGGGAGGATCTACGAGCAGTACTTC
CDR3aa: CAISESILKGGRIYEQYF

j_gene: TRBJ2-7
v_gene: TRBV9
abundance: -
d_gene: TRBD1
CDR3nt: TGTGCCAGCAGCGTAGCCGGGGACAGGGGGAAATCCTACGAGCAGTACTTC
CDR3aa: CASSVAGDRGKSYEQYF

j_gene: TRBJ1-1
v_gene: TRBV19
abundance: -
d_gene: TRBD1
CDR3nt: TGTGCCAGTAGTCTAGGGACAGGGATCACTGAAGCTTTCTTT
CDR3aa: CASSLGTGITEAFF

j_gene: TRBJ2-3
v_gene: TRBV6-5
abundance: -
d_gene: -
CDR3nt: TGTGCCAGCAGTTATATAGGCACAGATACGCAGTATTTT
CDR3aa: CASSYIGTDTQYF

j_gene: TRBJ2-7
v_gene: TRBV13
abundance: once
d_gene: TRBD1
CDR3nt: TGTGCCAGCAGCTTAGGACAGGGGAGTAGCTACGAGCAGTACTTC
CDR3aa: CASSLGQGSSYEQYF

j_gene: TRBJ2-1
v_gene: TRBV5-1
abundance: -
d_gene: TRBD2
CDR3nt: TGCGCCAGCAGCTTGAGACTAGCGGGGGGCAGCTCCTACAATGAGCAGTTCTTC
CDR3aa: CASSLRLAGGSSYNEQFF

j_gene: TRBJ2-7
v_gene: TRBV7-8
abundance: -
d_gene: -
CDR3nt: TGTGCCAGCAGCTCGGGCTCTAGGGGCTCCTACGAGCAGTACTTC
CDR3aa: CASSSGSRGSYEQYF

j_gene: TRBJ1-1
v_gene: TRBV6-6
abundance: few
d_gene: TRBD1
CDR3nt: TGTGCCAGCAGTGGGCTGATCGACAGGGATGAAGCTTTCTTT
CDR3aa: CASSGLIDRDEAFF

j_gene: TRBJ1-2
v_gene: TRBV7-8
abundance: -
d_gene: TRBD1
CDR3nt: TGTGCCAGCAGCCCAGGGACAGCCTATGGCTACACCTTC
CDR3aa: CASSPGTAYGYTF

j_gene: TRBJ2-5
v_gene: TRBV10-3
abundance: -
d_gene: -
CDR3nt: TGTGCCATCAGTGAAGAGTCCTCCCGGGAGACCCAGTACTTC
CDR3aa: CAISEESSRETQYF

j_gene: TRBJ2-5
v_gene: TRBV6-5
abundance: once
d_gene: -
CDR3nt: TGTGCCAGCAGTTACTCGACTACTCCGGAGACCCAGTACTTC
CDR3aa: CASSYSTTPETQYF

j_gene: TRBJ2-7
v_gene: TRBV5-6
abundance: -
d_gene: TRBD1
CDR3nt: TGTGCCAGCAGCTTAATCCGGGACAGGGGTCACGAGCAGTACTTC
CDR3aa: CASSLIRDRGHEQYF

j_gene: TRBJ2-1
v_gene: TRBV25-1
abundance: -
d_gene: TRBD1
CDR3nt: TGTGCCAGCAGTGGCCGGTGGGACAGATACAATGAGCAGTTCTTC
CDR3aa: CASSGRWDRYNEQFF

j_gene: TRBJ1-2
v_gene: TRBV10-3
abundance: -
d_gene: TRBD1
CDR3nt: TGTGCCATCAGTGGTGCCGGGACAGGGGGTGGCTACACCTTC
CDR3aa: CAISGAGTGGGYTF

j_gene: TRBJ2-1
v_gene: TRBV5-6
abundance: -
d_gene: -
CDR3nt: TGTGCCAGCAGCTTGTTCCCAGGGCTGGGTGAGCAGTTCTTC
CDR3aa: CASSLFPGLGEQFF

j_gene: TRBJ2-5
v_gene: TRBV19
abundance: -
d_gene: TRBD1
CDR3nt: TGTGCCAGTAGAGGGACAGATAAGGAGACCCAGTACTTC
CDR3aa: CASRGTDKETQYF

j_gene: TRBJ2-2
v_gene: TRBV4-1
abundance: -
d_gene: TRBD2
CDR3nt: TGCGCCAGCAGCTCCAGCGGGGTCCTCACCGGGGAGCTGTTTTTT
CDR3aa: CASSSSGVLTGELFF

j_gene: TRBJ2-1
v_gene: TRBV28
abundance: -
d_gene: TRBD2
CDR3nt: TGTGCCAGCAGTTTAAGACTAGCGGGATTGTTGTCCTACAATGAGCAGTTCTTC
CDR3aa: CASSLRLAGLLSYNEQFF

j_gene: TRBJ1-5
v_gene: TRBV18
abundance: -
d_gene: TRBD1
CDR3nt: TGTGCCAGCTCACCGGAGGACAGGGCGGACAATCAGCCCCAGCATTTT
CDR3aa: CASSPEDRADNQPQHF

j_gene: TRBJ2-2
v_gene: TRBV10-3
abundance: -
d_gene: TRBD2
CDR3nt: TGTGCCATCAGTGCCTATACCCTTCCGGGACTAGCGGGGAAGAACACCGGGGAGCTGTTTTTT
CDR3aa: CAISAYTLPGLAGKNTGELFF

j_gene: TRBJ2-1
v_gene: TRBV28
abundance: -
d_gene: -
CDR3nt: TGTGCCAGCAGTTTATCCCGCTACAATGAGCAGTTCTTC
CDR3aa: CASSLSRYNEQFF

j_gene: TRBJ2-2
v_gene: TRBV2
abundance: -
d_gene: TRBD2
CDR3nt: TGTGCCAGCAGAGGGTCTAGCGGGAGGGCCGGGGGCACCGGGGAGCTGTTTTTT
CDR3aa: CASRGSSGRAGGTGELFF

j_gene: TRBJ2-2
v_gene: TRBV19
abundance: -
d_gene: -
CDR3nt: TGTGCCAGTACCGGGGGGCCCGGGGAGCTGTTTTTT
CDR3aa: CASTGGPGELFF

j_gene: TRBJ2-5
v_gene: TRBV7-3
abundance: -
d_gene: TRBD2
CDR3nt: TGTGCCAGCAGCGCCAGCGGGGCTCAGCAAGAGACCCAGTACTTC
CDR3aa: CASSASGAQQETQYF

j_gene: TRBJ1-1
v_gene: TRBV19
abundance: -
d_gene: -
CDR3nt: TGTGCCAGTAGTACCTGGTCGGGCACTGAAGCTTTCTTT
CDR3aa: CASSTWSGTEAFF

j_gene: TRBJ2-7
v_gene: TRBV10-2
abundance: -
d_gene: -
CDR3nt: TGCGCCAGCAGAGACTTAACCTACTACGAGCAGTACTTC
CDR3aa: CASRDLTYYEQYF

j_gene: TRBJ1-2
v_gene: TRBV9
abundance: -
d_gene: -
CDR3nt: TGTGCCAGCAGCGTAGTGAGCACTAACTATGGCTACACCTTC
CDR3aa: CASSVVSTNYGYTF

j_gene: TRBJ1-1
v_gene: TRBV10-3
abundance: -
d_gene: -
CDR3nt: TGTGCCATCAGTATTTCGCTACAAAAAACAGGGCAGTACCACCGAAACACTGAAGCTTTCTTT
CDR3aa: CAISISLQKTGQYHRNTEAFF

j_gene: TRBJ2-1
v_gene: TRBV5-1
abundance: -
d_gene: TRBD2
CDR3nt: TGCGCCAGCAGCTTGGATGCTAGCGGGAGTTCTTTGTACAATGAGCAGTTCTTC
CDR3aa: CASSLDASGSSLYNEQFF

j_gene: TRBJ2-7
v_gene: TRBV5-4
abundance: -
d_gene: -
CDR3nt: TGTGCCAGCAGCTTGGTCCAGGGGTCCTACGAGCAGTACTTC
CDR3aa: CASSLVQGSYEQYF

j_gene: TRBJ2-3
v_gene: TRBV9
abundance: -
d_gene: TRBD2
CDR3nt: TGTGCCAGCAGCTTCGAAGCGGGGGCTAGCACAGATACGCAGTATTTT
CDR3aa: CASSFEAGASTDTQYF

j_gene: TRBJ2-7
v_gene: TRBV10-2
abundance: -
d_gene: -
CDR3nt: TGCGCCAGCAGTCAACAGGGATTTGGAACCTACGAGCAGTACTTC
CDR3aa: CASSQQGFGTYEQYF

j_gene: TRBJ2-2
v_gene: TRBV19
abundance: -
d_gene: -
CDR3nt: TGTGCCAGTAGTATGCCCCCCTTCAACAGATTACCCACCGGGGAGCTGTTTTTT
CDR3aa: CASSMPPFNRLPTGELFF

j_gene: TRBJ2-3
v_gene: TRBV15
abundance: -
d_gene: -
CDR3nt: TGTGCCACCAGCAGAGATTTTCCTAATAGCGGGACAGACTCAGATACGCAGTATTTT
CDR3aa: CATSRDFPNSGTDSDTQYF

j_gene: TRBJ2-7
v_gene: TRBV12-2
abundance: -
d_gene: -
CDR3nt: TGTGCAAGTCGTTTCCTCGGACAGGGGGCAGGGGAGCAGTACTTC
CDR3aa: CASRFLGQGAGEQYF

j_gene: TRBJ1-2
v_gene: TRBV5-1
abundance: -
d_gene: -
CDR3nt: TGCGCCAGCAGCTTGTGGTTTGACAGCACTCTCGCCGAAAATAACTATGGCTACACCTTC
CDR3aa: CASSLWFDSTLAENNYGYTF

j_gene: TRBJ1-1
v_gene: TRBV27
abundance: -
d_gene: TRBD1
CDR3nt: TGTGCCAGCAGTCTCCGGGACAGGGGAGAGGCTTTCTTT
CDR3aa: CASSLRDRGEAFF